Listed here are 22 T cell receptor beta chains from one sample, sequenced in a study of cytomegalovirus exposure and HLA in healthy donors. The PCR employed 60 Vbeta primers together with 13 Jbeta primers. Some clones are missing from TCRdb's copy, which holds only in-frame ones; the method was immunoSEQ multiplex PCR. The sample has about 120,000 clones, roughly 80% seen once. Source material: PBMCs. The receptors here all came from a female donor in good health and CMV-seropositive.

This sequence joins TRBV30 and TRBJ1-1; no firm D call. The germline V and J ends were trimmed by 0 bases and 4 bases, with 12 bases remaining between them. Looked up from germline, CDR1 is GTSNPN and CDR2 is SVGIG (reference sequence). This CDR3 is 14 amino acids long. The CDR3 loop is CAWSVLVSSTEAFF. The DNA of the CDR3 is TGTGCCTGGAGTGTTCTAGTTTCGAGCACTGAAGCTTTCTTT.

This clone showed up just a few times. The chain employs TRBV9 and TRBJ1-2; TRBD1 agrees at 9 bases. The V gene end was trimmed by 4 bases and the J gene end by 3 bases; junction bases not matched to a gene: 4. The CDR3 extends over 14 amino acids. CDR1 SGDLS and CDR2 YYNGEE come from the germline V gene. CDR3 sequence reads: CASSNDRGDYGYTF. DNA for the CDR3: TGTGCCAGCAGCAACGACAGGGGGGACTATGGCTACACCTTC.

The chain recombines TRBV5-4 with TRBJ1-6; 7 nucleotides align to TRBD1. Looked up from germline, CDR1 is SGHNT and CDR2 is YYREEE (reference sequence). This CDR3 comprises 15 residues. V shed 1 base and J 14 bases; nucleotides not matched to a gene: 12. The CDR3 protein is CASSLLGTAYRALHF. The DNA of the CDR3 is TGTGCCAGCAGCTTGCTCGGGACAGCTTATCGAGCCCTCCACTTT. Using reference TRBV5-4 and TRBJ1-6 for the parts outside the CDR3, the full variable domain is ETGVTQSPTHLIKTRGQQVTLRCSSQSGHNTVSWYQQALGQGPQFIFQYYREEENGRGNFPPRFSGLQFPNYSSELNVNALELDDSALYLCASSLLGTAYRALHFGNGTRLTVT.

Here the CDR3 DNA reads TGTGCCAGCAGCTCGGGGGACGGGGGACAAGAGACCCAGTACTTC. Its protein is CASSSGDGGQETQYF. V usage is TRBV7-2 and J usage is TRBJ2-5; TRBD2 might be the D (6 bases). The V gene lost 4 bases and the J gene lost 2 bases, with 14 bases spanning the gap. This CDR3 region has 15 residues. The V gene's germline CDR1 is SGHTA and CDR2 FQGNSA.

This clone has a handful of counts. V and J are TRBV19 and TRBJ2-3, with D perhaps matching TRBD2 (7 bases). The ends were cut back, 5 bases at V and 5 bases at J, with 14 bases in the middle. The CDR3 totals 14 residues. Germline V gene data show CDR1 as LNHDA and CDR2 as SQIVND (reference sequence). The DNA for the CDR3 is TGTGCCAGTAGTGTTGGGGGGGGGCGAGATACGCAGTATTTT. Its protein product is CASSVGGGRDTQYF.

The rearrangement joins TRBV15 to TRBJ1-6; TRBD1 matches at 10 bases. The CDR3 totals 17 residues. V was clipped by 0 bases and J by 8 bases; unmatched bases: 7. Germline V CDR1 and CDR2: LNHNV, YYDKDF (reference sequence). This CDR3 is CATSRDPRDRGYSPLHF. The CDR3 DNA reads TGTGCCACCAGCAGAGATCCCCGGGACAGGGGTTATTCACCCCTCCACTTT.

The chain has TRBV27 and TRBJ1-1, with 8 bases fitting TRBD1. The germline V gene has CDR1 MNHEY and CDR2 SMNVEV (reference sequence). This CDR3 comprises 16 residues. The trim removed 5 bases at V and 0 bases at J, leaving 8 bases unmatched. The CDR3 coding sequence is TGTGCCAGCAGTCCCTTGACAGGGGCCCTGAACACTGAAGCTTTCTTT. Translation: CASSPLTGALNTEAFF.

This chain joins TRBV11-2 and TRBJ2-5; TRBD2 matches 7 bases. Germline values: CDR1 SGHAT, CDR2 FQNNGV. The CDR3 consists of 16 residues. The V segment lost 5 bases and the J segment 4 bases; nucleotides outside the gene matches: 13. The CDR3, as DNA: TGTGCCAGCAGCATAAACGCGGGGACTATGATAGAGACCCAGTACTTC. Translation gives CASSINAGTMIETQYF.

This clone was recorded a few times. This CDR3 reads CSAGHSNQPQHF. The CDR3 coding sequence is TGCAGCGCTGGACACTCCAATCAGCCCCAGCATTTT. The gene calls are TRBV29-1 and TRBJ1-5; possible D gene TRBD1, 5 bases. Germline values: CDR1 SQVTM, CDR2 ANQGSEA. Between the trimmed V and J ends, which lost 7 bases and 3 bases, there was a span of 10 bases. CDR3 length: 12 residues.

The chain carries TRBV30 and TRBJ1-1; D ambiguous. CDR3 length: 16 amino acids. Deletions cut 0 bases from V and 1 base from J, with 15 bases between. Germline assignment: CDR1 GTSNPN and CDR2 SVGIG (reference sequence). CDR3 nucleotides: TGTGCCTGGAGTGTTTATCCGCGGTTGGGGAACACTGAAGCTTTCTTT. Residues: CAWSVYPRLGNTEAFF.

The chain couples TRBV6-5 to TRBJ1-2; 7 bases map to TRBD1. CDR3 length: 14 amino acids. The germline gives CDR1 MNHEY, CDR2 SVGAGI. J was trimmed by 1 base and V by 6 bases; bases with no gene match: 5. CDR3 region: CASSRTGLNYGYTF. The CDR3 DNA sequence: TGTGCCAGCAGCAGGACAGGCCTTAACTATGGCTACACCTTC.

The CDR3 loop reads CASSPDRIYGYTF. The DNA for the CDR3 is TGTGCCAGCTCACCGGACAGGATCTATGGCTACACCTTC. V usage is TRBV18 and J usage is TRBJ1-2; 7 bases match TRBD1. V lost 3 bases, J lost 4 bases, and 2 bases stayed unmatched. CDR1 is KGHSH, CDR2 LQKENI, per germline. CDR3 length equals 13 residues.

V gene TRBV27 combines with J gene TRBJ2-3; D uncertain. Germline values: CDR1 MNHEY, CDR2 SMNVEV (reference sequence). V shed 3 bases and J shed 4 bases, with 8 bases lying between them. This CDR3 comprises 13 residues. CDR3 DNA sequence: TGTGCCAGCAGTTTCCGCCGAGCAGATACGCAGTATTTT. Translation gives CASSFRRADTQYF.

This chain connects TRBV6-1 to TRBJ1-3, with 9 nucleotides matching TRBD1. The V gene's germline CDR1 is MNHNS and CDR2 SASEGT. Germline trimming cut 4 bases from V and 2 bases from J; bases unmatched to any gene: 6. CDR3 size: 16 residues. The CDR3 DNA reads TGTGCCAGCAGTGTTAGACAGGGGGAAACTGGAAACACCATATATTTT. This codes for CASSVRQGETGNTIYF.

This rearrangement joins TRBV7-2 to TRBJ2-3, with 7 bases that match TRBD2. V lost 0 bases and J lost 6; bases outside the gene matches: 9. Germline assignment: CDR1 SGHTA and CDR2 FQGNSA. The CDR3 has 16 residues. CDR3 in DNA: TGTGCCAGCAGCTTAGCGGCGCGGGGGTCCTGGGATACGCAGTATTTT. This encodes CASSLAARGSWDTQYF.

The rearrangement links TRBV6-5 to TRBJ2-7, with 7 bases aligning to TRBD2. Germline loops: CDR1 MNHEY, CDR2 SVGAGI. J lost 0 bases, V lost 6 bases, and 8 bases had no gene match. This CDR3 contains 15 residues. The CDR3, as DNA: TGTGCCAGCAGCCTACGCGGGGGACCCTCCTACGAGCAGTACTTC. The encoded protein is CASSLRGGPSYEQYF.

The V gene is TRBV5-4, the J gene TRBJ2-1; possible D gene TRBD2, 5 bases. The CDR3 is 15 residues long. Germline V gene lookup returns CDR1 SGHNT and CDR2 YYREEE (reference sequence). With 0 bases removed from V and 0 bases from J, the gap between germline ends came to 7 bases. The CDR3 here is CASSLGGGSYNEQFF. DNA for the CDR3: TGTGCCAGCAGCTTGGGAGGAGGCTCCTACAATGAGCAGTTCTTC.

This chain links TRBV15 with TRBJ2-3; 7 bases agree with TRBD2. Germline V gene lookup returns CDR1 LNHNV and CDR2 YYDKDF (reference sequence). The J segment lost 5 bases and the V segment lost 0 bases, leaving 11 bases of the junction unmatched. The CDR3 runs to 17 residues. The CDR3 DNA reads TGTGCCACCAGCAGAGACCCCTTTGGGGGGGGAATAGATACGCAGTATTTT. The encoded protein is CATSRDPFGGGIDTQYF. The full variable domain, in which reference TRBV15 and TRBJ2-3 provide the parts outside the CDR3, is DAMVIQNPRYQVTQFGKPVTLSCSQTLNHNVMYWYQQKSSQAPKLLFHYYDKDFNNEADTPDNFQSRRPNTSFCFLDIRSPGLGDTAMYLCATSRDPFGGGIDTQYFGPGTRLTVL.

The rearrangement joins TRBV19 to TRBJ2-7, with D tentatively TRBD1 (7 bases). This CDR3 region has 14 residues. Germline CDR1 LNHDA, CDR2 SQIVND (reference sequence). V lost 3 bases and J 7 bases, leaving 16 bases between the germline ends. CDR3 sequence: CASSIGGGGWEQYF. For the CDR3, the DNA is TGTGCCAGTAGTATCGGAGGGGGCGGTTGGGAGCAGTACTTC. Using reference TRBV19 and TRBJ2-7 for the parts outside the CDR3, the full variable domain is DGGITQSPKYLFRKEGQNVTLSCEQNLNHDAMYWYRQDPGQGLRLIYYSQIVNDFQKGDIAEGYSVSREKKESFPLTVTSAQKNPTAFYLCASSIGGGGWEQYFGPGTRLTVT.

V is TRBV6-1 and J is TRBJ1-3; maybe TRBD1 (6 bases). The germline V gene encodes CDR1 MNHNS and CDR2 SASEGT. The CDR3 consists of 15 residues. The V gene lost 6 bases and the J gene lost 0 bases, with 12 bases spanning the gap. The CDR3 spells CASSWGLGSGNTIYF. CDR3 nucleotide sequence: TGTGCCAGCAGCTGGGGGCTCGGCTCTGGAAACACCATATATTTT.

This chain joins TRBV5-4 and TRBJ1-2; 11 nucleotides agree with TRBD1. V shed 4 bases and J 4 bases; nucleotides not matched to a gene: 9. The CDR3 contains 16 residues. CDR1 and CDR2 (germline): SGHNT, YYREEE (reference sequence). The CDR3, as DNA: TGTGCCAGCAGCATAGGACAGGGGGCGCAGGTCTATGGCTACACCTTC. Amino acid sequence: CASSIGQGAQVYGYTF.

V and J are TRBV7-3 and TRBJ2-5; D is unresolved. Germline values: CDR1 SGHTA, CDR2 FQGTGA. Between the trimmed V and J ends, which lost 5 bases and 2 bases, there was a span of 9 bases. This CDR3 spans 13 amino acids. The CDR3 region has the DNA TGTGCCAGCAGCCGTACTCCTCAAGAGACCCAGTACTTC. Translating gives CASSRTPQETQYF.